Below are 25 T cell receptor beta chains sequenced from a single sample in a study of cytomegalovirus exposure and HLA in healthy donors. In the PCR, 60 Vbeta and 13 Jbeta primers were used. Assay used: immunoSEQ multiplex PCR; TCRdb lists only in-frame clones, some missing. The top ten clones hold less than 2% of a sample with about 130,000 clones, around 78% of them seen once. The source material was PBMCs. These receptors all stem from a woman aged 50 to 65 in good health and CMV-seronegative.

This clone was seen a handful of times. V gene TRBV2 combines with J gene TRBJ1-5; D gene uncertain. Per germline, CDR1 SNHLY and CDR2 FYNNEI. The CDR3 length is 18 residues. With 6 bases removed from V and 0 bases from J, the gap between germline ends came to 21 bases. CDR3 residues: CASRPGKLGFNSNQPQHF. The CDR3 nucleotides are TGTGCCAGCAGACCCGGGAAATTGGGCTTCAATAGCAATCAGCCCCAGCATTTT. The full variable domain, rest sourced from reference TRBV2 and TRBJ1-5, is EPEVTQTPSHQVTQMGQEVILRCVPISNHLYFYWYRQILGQKVEFLVSFYNNEISEKSEIFDDQFSVERPDGSNFTLKIRSTKLEDSAMYFCASRPGKLGFNSNQPQHFGDGTRLSIL.

This clone occurred a few times. The chain recombines TRBV2 with TRBJ2-1, with D perhaps TRBD1 (6 bases). Germline V gene data show CDR1 as SNHLY and CDR2 as FYNNEI. V was shortened by 4 bases and J by 5 bases, with 18 bases between the two germline ends. The CDR3 is 16 residues long. The CDR3 loop reads CASSATGTRNDNEQFF. CDR3 DNA: TGTGCCAGCAGTGCGACCGGGACAAGAAACGACAATGAGCAGTTCTTC.

This chain's CDR3 is CASSQDKRTGYTGELFF. As DNA, the CDR3 is TGCGCCAGCAGCCAAGATAAGAGGACAGGTTACACCGGGGAGCTGTTTTTT. The V and J genes are TRBV4-3 and TRBJ2-2, with 7 bases fitting TRBD1. This CDR3 is 17 amino acids long. CDR1 and CDR2 from the germline V gene are LGHNA and YSLEER. After removal of 0 bases from V and 3 bases from J, the junction contained 7 bases not matched to a gene.

The chain combines TRBV6-4 with TRBJ2-3; no definite D call. Germline V gene lookup returns CDR1 MRHNA and CDR2 SNTAGT. V was trimmed by 5 bases and J by 2 bases, leaving 8 bases between them. The CDR3 spans 13 residues. The CDR3: CASSLDSTDTQYF. The CDR3 nucleotides read TGTGCCAGCAGTCTAGACTCCACAGATACGCAGTATTTT.

The rearrangement uses TRBV7-3 and TRBJ2-1; 11 positions match TRBD2. The CDR3 loop spans 15 amino acids. The germline CDR1 and CDR2 sequences are SGHTA and FQGTGA. V trimming: 2 bases; J trimming: 3 bases; junction bases outside the gene matches: 0. CDR3 region: CASSLGTSGYNEQFF. For the CDR3, the DNA is TGTGCCAGCAGCTTAGGGACTAGCGGCTACAATGAGCAGTTCTTC.

This chain uses TRBV28 with TRBJ2-1; no clear D gene. The CDR3 is made up of 14 amino acids. In germline, CDR1 is MDHEN, CDR2 SYDVKM. Trimming removed 4 bases from V and 6 bases from J, with 13 bases in between. CDR3 protein: CASSYEPRSNEQFF. CDR3 nucleotide sequence: TGTGCCAGCAGTTATGAGCCCAGGTCCAATGAGCAGTTCTTC.

The chain joins TRBV7-3 to TRBJ2-5, with 8 nucleotides matching TRBD1. V lost 5 bases and J lost 5; bases outside the gene matches: 4. There are 13 residues in the CDR3. Germline CDR1 reads SGHTA; CDR2 reads FQGTGA. This CDR3 reads CASSQTGAETQYF. The CDR3 DNA is TGTGCCAGCAGCCAGACAGGGGCGGAGACCCAGTACTTC. The variable domain in full, completed from reference TRBV7-3 and TRBJ2-5, reads GAGVSQTPSNKVTEKGKYVELRCDPISGHTALYWYRQSLGQGPEFLIYFQGTGAADDSGLPNDRFFAVRPEGSVSTLKIQRTERGDSAVYLCASSQTGAETQYFGPGTRLLVL.

This clone appeared a single time. This rearrangement joins TRBV9 to TRBJ1-1, with a possible D match to TRBD1 (6 bases). Germline loops: CDR1 SGDLS, CDR2 YYNGEE. The CDR3 is 14 amino acids. Trimming removed 4 bases from V and 1 base from J, with 11 bases in between. In DNA, the CDR3 is TGTGCCAGCAGCCGCACAGGGTCGAACACTGAAGCTTTCTTT. Its protein product is CASSRTGSNTEAFF.

This chain joins TRBV5-1 and TRBJ2-7; 7 bases align to TRBD1. CDR1 SGHRS and CDR2 YFSETQ come from the germline V gene. The CDR3 spans 14 residues. V lost 4 bases, J lost 2 bases, and 6 bases stayed unmatched. The CDR3 DNA reads TGCGCCAGCAGCACGAGGGGGCAGCCCTACGAGCAGTACTTC. This codes for CASSTRGQPYEQYF.

The chain couples TRBV11-3 to TRBJ2-7, with 10 positions matching TRBD2. Germline V gene lookup returns CDR1 SGHNT and CDR2 YENEEA. CDR3 size: 14 residues. The DNA of the CDR3 is TGTGCCAGCAGCTCAACAACGAGCGGGAGGGCCGCCGTCGTC. Translated, it gives CASSSTTSGRAAVV.

The chain joins TRBV2 to TRBJ2-2; no clear D gene. The germline gives CDR1 SNHLY, CDR2 FYNNEI. V lost 4 bases and J 2 bases, leaving 8 bases between the germline ends. The length of the CDR3 is 14 residues. CDR3 region: CASSASGNTGELFF. CDR3 coding DNA: TGTGCCAGCAGTGCTTCGGGTAACACCGGGGAGCTGTTTTTT.

The chain uses TRBV27 and TRBJ1-1; 8 bases fit TRBD1. Losses at the gene ends were 5 bases for V and 0 bases for J; bases not matched to a gene: 8. The CDR3 sequence is 16 residues long. From germline, CDR1 is MNHEY and CDR2 SMNVEV (reference sequence). CDR3 in DNA: TGTGCCAGCAGTCCCTGGACAGGGAGATTGAACACTGAAGCTTTCTTT. Its protein product is CASSPWTGRLNTEAFF.

This clone was picked up one time. The chain recombines TRBV4-2 with TRBJ2-7, with D possibly being TRBD2 (5 bases). Germline V CDR1 and CDR2: LGHNA, YNFKEQ. The CDR3 covers 13 residues. The V end lost 1 base, the J end lost 5 bases, and 9 bases lay between the germline ends. CDR3 residues: CASSQGSGDEQYF. In DNA, the CDR3 is TGTGCCAGCAGCCAAGGATCCGGGGACGAGCAGTACTTC.

The chain couples TRBV4-1 to TRBJ2-7; 10 bases match TRBD1. Germline V lookup: CDR1 MGHRA, CDR2 YSYEKL. V lost 1 base to trimming and J lost 3 bases; unmatched junction nucleotides: 3. This CDR3 spans 15 amino acids. This chain's CDR3 is CASSQGTGGNYEQYF. The CDR3 region has the DNA TGCGCCAGCAGCCAAGGGACAGGGGGAAACTACGAGCAGTACTTC.

A single count supports this clone. The V gene is TRBV7-2, the J gene TRBJ2-1; TRBD2 matches at 7 bases. V dropped 2 bases and J dropped 0; count of bases not matched to a gene: 4. The CDR3 consists of 16 residues. The V gene's germline CDR1 is SGHTA and CDR2 FQGNSA. CDR3 sequence reads: CASSLNGGSSYNEQFF. The DNA of the CDR3 is TGTGCCAGCAGCTTAAACGGCGGGAGCTCCTACAATGAGCAGTTCTTC.

This chain joins TRBV6-5 and TRBJ1-5, with D unresolved. In germline, CDR1 is MNHEY, CDR2 SVGAGI. This CDR3 has 14 residues. Trimming took off 4 bases at V and 3 bases at J, with 10 bases between the two ends. CDR3 protein: CASSFTQPNQPQHF. DNA for the CDR3: TGTGCCAGCAGTTTTACACAGCCCAATCAGCCCCAGCATTTT.

The chain uses TRBV28 and TRBJ2-7, with D hard to call. Germline V gives CDR1 MDHEN, CDR2 SYDVKM. The CDR3 is made up of 14 amino acids. Trimming cost V 1 base and J 2 bases, with 9 bases left between them. The chain's CDR3 is CASSLYGGPYEQYF. CDR3 DNA: TGTGCCAGCAGTTTATATGGCGGCCCCTACGAGCAGTACTTC.

The CDR3 sequence is CASRGHATSEIYEQYF. The CDR3 DNA sequence: TGTGCCAGTAGGGGCCACGCGACTAGCGAGATCTACGAGCAGTACTTC. The chain combines TRBV19 with TRBJ2-7, with TRBD2 matching over 8 bases. There are 16 residues in the CDR3. Germline V gene sequence: CDR1 LNHDA, CDR2 SQIVND (reference sequence). Unmatched junction bases numbered 13, after V lost 6 bases and J lost 3 bases.

The J gene is TRBJ2-7, the V gene TRBV1; the listed D gene, TRBD2, was not tested against the DNA. TRBV1 is a documented pseudogene. The CDR3 is made up of 15 amino acids. The CDR3 DNA follows: TGCACCAGCAGCTTCGATGGCGGGAGAAGCGACGAGCAGTACGTC. The encoded protein is CTSSFDGGRSDEQYV.

A few counts support this clone. V gene TRBV4-3 combines with J gene TRBJ2-7; a weak D match, TRBD1 (6 bases). The CDR3 sequence is 16 residues long. The V and J ends lost 0 bases and 2 bases respectively, with 14 bases between them. CDR1 and CDR2 from the germline V gene are LGHNA and YSLEER. CDR3 loop: CASSQERGTFAYEQYF. The CDR3 DNA reads TGCGCCAGCAGCCAAGAGAGGGGGACGTTTGCCTACGAGCAGTACTTC.

This clone was seen a handful of times. This chain connects TRBV30 to TRBJ1-1; D is perhaps TRBD1 (5 bases). Germline V gene sequence: CDR1 GTSNPN, CDR2 SVGIG (reference sequence). The V end lost 4 bases, the J end lost 2 bases, and 11 bases lay between the germline ends. This CDR3 has 13 amino acids. The CDR3 bases are TGTGCCTGGAACCTTGACAGAAACACTGAAGCTTTCTTT. It is translated as CAWNLDRNTEAFF.

The rearrangement uses TRBV7-9 and TRBJ1-5, with D perhaps TRBD1 (6 bases). Germline CDR1 reads SEHNR; CDR2 reads FQNEAQ (reference sequence). Trimming removed 1 base from V and 9 bases from J, with 13 bases in between. There are 14 residues in the CDR3. CDR3 protein: CASSLGGGGGPQHF. The CDR3 DNA follows: TGTGCCAGCAGCTTAGGAGGGGGAGGGGGGCCCCAGCATTTT.

V gene TRBV19 combines with J gene TRBJ2-1; 8 bases align to TRBD2. J gave up 2 bases and V 4 bases, and 4 bases lay outside the gene matches. The CDR3 extends over 15 amino acids. CDR1 and CDR2 (germline): LNHDA, SQIVND (reference sequence). CDR3 in DNA: TGTGCCAGTAGTACTGAACTAGCGGCCTACAATGAGCAGTTCTTC. Its protein product is CASSTELAAYNEQFF.

This chain uses TRBV10-3 with TRBJ1-1, with TRBD1 identical over 8 bases. Germline values: CDR1 ENHRY, CDR2 SYGVKD. CDR3 length: 17 residues. The ends lost 4 bases at V and 0 bases at J; junction bases unmatched: 10. CDR3 sequence (DNA): TGTGCCATCAGTGGGGACAGGAGGGAGACTATGAACACTGAAGCTTTCTTT. Translation: CAISGDRRETMNTEAFF.

Turning to this clone: At one end, the junction sequence differs from germline, possibly due to a read error. The chain links TRBV28 to TRBJ1-2, with 10 bases fitting TRBD1. CDR1 and CDR2 (germline): MDHEN, SYDVKM. The CDR3 has 15 amino acids. CDR3: CASSPPGTGDYGYPF. DNA of the CDR3: TGTGCCAGCAGCCCCCCCGGGACAGGGGACTATGGCTACCCCTTC.